There are a few counts of the clone carrying this TCR beta chain. TCRdb keeps only in-frame clones here, not all; method: immunoSEQ multiplex PCR. Of around 100,000 clones detected, approximately 90% appear once; the ten largest clones hold roughly 2%. This record comes from a study of T cell changes during pregnancy in multiple sclerosis. Germline values: CDR1 GTSNPN, CDR2 SVGIG (reference sequence). V lost 4 bases and J lost 4, with 11 bases in between. There are 13 residues in the CDR3. The receptor was derived from a female donor with multiple sclerosis, enrolled in a pregnancy study. The source material was peripheral blood, sampled after pregnancy. This chain uses TRBV30 with TRBJ1-3, with no clear D. The CDR3 here is CAWNGGAGNTIYF. The CDR3 bases are TGTGCCTGGAATGGCGGCGCAGGAAACACCATATATTTT.